Listed below are T cell receptor beta chains from one sample, sequenced in a study of T-cell reconstitution after alpha-beta-depleted transplantation in children. TCRdb called the PCR reads again in MiXCR, with one record for every CDR3 protein. This table has around 190,000 distinct CDR3 sequences, about 6.6% appearing once. Sequences were derived from PBMCs, sampled before TCRalphabeta/CD19-depleted stem cell transplant. These receptors were taken from a boy between 2 and 10 years old with acute lymphoblastic leukemia, due to receive a stem cell transplant. The CDR3 runs from the conserved cysteine through the conserved F or W. The D gene is left open where the match is weak. Only some rows state a clone size, as once, few, many or a class for expanded clones.

CASTGETSGYNEQFF | TGTGCCAGCACGGGGGAGACTAGCGGATACAATGAGCAGTTCTTC | TRBV6-2/TRBV6-3 | few | TRBD2 | TRBJ2-1
CASSLIGALRSSYNEQFF | TGTGCCAGCAGCTTGATTGGGGCGCTGCGGTCCTCCTACAATGAGCAGTTCTTC | TRBV5-8 | many | . | TRBJ2-1
CASNLGRGVYGYTF | TGTGCCAGCAACCTAGGAAGGGGCGTCTATGGCTACACCTTC | TRBV7-9 | many | . | TRBJ1-2
CATSDPQRGSSYNEQFF | TGTGCCACCAGTGACCCCCAGCGGGGTAGCTCCTACAATGAGCAGTTCTTC | TRBV24-1 | . | TRBD2 | TRBJ2-1
CASSLPPLDSPLHF | TGTGCCAGCAGTTTACCCCCATTGGATTCACCCCTCCACTTT | TRBV28 | many | . | TRBJ1-6
CASSLSRDYNGYTF | TGTGCCAGCAGCTTATCCAGGGATTATAATGGCTACACCTTC | TRBV7-2 | . | . | TRBJ1-2
CASSLRRQSQETQYF | TGTGCCAGCAGTTTAAGGCGACAGTCCCAAGAGACCCAGTACTTC | TRBV28 | few | . | TRBJ2-5
CASSRTSGGETQYF | TGTGCCAGCAGCCGGACTAGCGGGGGGGAGACCCAGTACTTC | TRBV5-5 | few | TRBD2 | TRBJ2-5
CASSQLTGTGANVLTF | TGCGCCAGCAGCCAACTGACCGGTACTGGGGCCAACGTCCTGACTTTC | TRBV4-3 | . | . | TRBJ2-6
CASSAGYPETQYF | TGTGCCAGCAGCGCGGGGTATCCAGAGACCCAGTACTTC | TRBV5-8 | many | . | TRBJ2-5
CASSLWGTQYF | TGTGCCAGCAGCCTGTGGGGGACCCAGTACTTC | TRBV14 | many | . | TRBJ2-5
CASSLGGISNQPQHF | TGTGCCAGCAGTCTGGGTGGGATTAGCAATCAGCCCCAGCATTTT | TRBV27 | . | . | TRBJ1-5
CASSHETRDFYTDTQYF | TGTGCCAGCAGCCACGAGACTCGGGACTTTTACACAGATACGCAGTATTTT | TRBV4-2 | . | . | TRBJ2-3